Ten or more counts support the clone carrying this T cell receptor (beta chain). Its specificity is unknown. The data were obtained in a study of T-cell reconstitution after alpha-beta-depleted transplantation in children. Study-level findings and limits: Surviving thymic progenitors and recipient T cells were the source of high TCRbeta diversity at day 60 in some patients. From newly produced T cells came most of the T-cell counts and diversity one year after transplant. The study reportedly traced alpha-beta T cells about two months after transplant to several hundred expanded graft clones.

Preparation of the TCRbeta library was carried out with unique molecular identifiers. In TCRdb, the PCR reads were re-called with MiXCR into one record per CDR3 protein. The profile shows 440,000 or so distinct CDR3 sequences, about 45% of them singletons. This CDR3 has 14 amino acids. Germline CDR1 is LNHNV and CDR2 is YYDKDF (reference sequence). Trimming shortened V by 3 bases and J by 3 bases, and 8 bases separated the two germline ends. This sequence joins TRBV15 and TRBJ2-2; D is unclear. Material: PBMCs, obtained before TCRalphabeta/CD19-depleted stem cell transplant. The sequence was obtained from a girl aged 2 to 9 with aplastic anemia, due to receive a stem cell transplant. The CDR3 DNA follows: TGTGCCACCAGCAGGGCACTATACACCGGGGAGCTGTTTTTT. Protein: CATSRALYTGELFF.